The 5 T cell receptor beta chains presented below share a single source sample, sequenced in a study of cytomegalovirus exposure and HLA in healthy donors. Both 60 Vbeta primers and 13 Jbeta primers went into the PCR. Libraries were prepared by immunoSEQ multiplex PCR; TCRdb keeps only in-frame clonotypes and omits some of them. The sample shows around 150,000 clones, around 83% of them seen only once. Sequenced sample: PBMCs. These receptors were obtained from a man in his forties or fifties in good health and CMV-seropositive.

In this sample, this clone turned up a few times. This CDR3 is CASSRQVFNTGELFF. The DNA for the CDR3 is TGTGCCAGCAGCAGACAGGTGTTCAACACCGGGGAGCTGTTTTTT. This chain uses TRBV9 with TRBJ2-2; the D gene is possibly TRBD1 (6 bases). Germline CDR1 and CDR2: SGDLS and YYNGEE. CDR3 length: 15 residues. V gave up 4 bases and J gave up 2 bases, with 12 bases separating them.

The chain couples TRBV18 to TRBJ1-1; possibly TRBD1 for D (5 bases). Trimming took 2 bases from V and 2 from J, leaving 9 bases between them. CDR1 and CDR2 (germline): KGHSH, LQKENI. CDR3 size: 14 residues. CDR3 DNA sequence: TGTGCCAGCTCACCATTCAGGGCCAACACTGAAGCTTTCTTT. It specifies CASSPFRANTEAFF.

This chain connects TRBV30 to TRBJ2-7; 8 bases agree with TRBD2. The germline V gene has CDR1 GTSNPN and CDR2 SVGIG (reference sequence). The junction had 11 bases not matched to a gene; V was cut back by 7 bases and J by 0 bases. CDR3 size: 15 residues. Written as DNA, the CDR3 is TGTGCCTATCCCCTAAGCGGGAGCAGCTCCTACGAGCAGTACGTC. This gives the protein CAYPLSGSSSYEQYV.

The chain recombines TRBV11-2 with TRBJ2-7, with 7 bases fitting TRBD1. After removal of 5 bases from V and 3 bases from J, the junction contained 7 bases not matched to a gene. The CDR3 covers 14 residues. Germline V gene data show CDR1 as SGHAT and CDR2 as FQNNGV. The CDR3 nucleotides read TGTGCCAGCAGCGCGCCGGGACAGTACTACGAGCAGTACTTC. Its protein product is CASSAPGQYYEQYF.

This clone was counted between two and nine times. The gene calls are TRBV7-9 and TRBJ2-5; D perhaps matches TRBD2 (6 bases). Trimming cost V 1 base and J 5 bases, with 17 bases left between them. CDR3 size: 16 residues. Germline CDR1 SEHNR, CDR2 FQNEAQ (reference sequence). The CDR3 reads CASSLVGSPAGETQYF. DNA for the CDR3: TGTGCCAGCAGCTTAGTCGGGTCCCCGGCGGGGGAGACCCAGTACTTC.